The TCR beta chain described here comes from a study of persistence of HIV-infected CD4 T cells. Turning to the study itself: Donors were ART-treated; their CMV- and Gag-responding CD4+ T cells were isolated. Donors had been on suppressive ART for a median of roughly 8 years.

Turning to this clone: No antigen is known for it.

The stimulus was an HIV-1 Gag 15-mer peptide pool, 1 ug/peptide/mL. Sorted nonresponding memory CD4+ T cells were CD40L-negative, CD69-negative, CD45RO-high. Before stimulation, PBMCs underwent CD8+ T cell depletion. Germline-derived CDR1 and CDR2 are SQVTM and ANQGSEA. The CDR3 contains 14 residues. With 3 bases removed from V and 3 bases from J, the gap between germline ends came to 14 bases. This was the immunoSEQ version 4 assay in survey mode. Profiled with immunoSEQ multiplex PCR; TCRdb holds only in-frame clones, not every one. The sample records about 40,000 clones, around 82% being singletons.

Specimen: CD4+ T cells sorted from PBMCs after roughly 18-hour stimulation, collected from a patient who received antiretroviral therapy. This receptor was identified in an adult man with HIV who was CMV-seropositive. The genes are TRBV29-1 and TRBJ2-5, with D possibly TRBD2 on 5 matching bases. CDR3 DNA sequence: TGCAGCGTTGATTTCTCTAGCAGGAAAGAGACCCAGTACTTC. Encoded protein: CSVDFSSRKETQYF.